The clone carrying this T cell receptor beta chain was observed many times. Antigen unknown. Germline CDR1 reads SGHTA; CDR2 reads FQGNSA. This CDR3 spans 13 amino acids. The V and J ends lost 5 bases and 6 bases respectively, with 14 bases between them. This entry comes from a study of identical twins. Broader study findings: The degree of excess twin sharing was weaker in beta out-of-frame sequences. The study based its conclusions on cross-sectional statistical analysis and did not follow the same donors. There was an excess of low generation probability in the out-of-frame alpha sequences that twins shared. Cord blood beta clonotypes that were abundant carried fewer insertions, and memory repertoires showed no such trend.

TCRdb re-analysed the 5' RACE reads in MiXCR, keeping a single row per CDR3 protein. The sample records about 150,000 distinct CDR3 sequences, under 4.5% being singletons. The clonotype was recovered from a man younger than 35 in good health. V and J are TRBV7-2 and TRBJ2-7, with a possible D match to TRBD1 (6 bases). The sample was memory T cells sorted from blood. The CDR3 DNA reads TGTGCCAGCAGCACCCAGGGGCTCCGCGAGCAGTACTTC. Residues: CASSTQGLREQYF.